This record looks at one T cell receptor beta chain sequence and its context. Its specific antigen is unknown. Base qualities are not at hand, and no much larger clone is one base apart. Donors formed part of the validation cohort, which comprised some 120 subjects and was distinct from the first cohort of 550 to 850 subjects. After removal of 3 bases from V and 3 bases from J, the junction retains 9 bases not matched to a gene. Based on the germline V gene (reference sequence), the CDR1 and CDR2 sequences are WNHNN and SYGVQD. Its CDR3 holds 16 amino acids, cysteine through phenylalanine. Just the 48-base CDR3 DNA is kept, in frame starting at base 1. The library was produced with the immunoSEQ multiplex PCR assay. In the authors' own workflow: A statistical classification framework was built for diagnosing cytomegalovirus status from the catalog of TCR beta chain sequences. This is the immuneACCESS table as TCRdb keeps it, with only in-frame sequences that have V and J called. A part of the clones is gone; compared with another copy, unresolved V genes explain less than half, and the rest is unexplained. The V and J calls and clone size were taken over from that table, and D and trimming were inferred from the DNA. Across this sample there are more than 75,000 clones, with more than 85% seen only once. Of the sample, approximately 0.7% is held by the ten largest clones.

The sample comes from a study of cytomegalovirus exposure and HLA in healthy donors (dated by TCRdb to between 2016 and 2019). For context, the study as a whole: A later analysis indicated that the 120 validation repertoires were generated on the platform also employed for the approximately 700 repertoires of the first cohort. The study was designed to test whether signatures of past pathogen exposure could be identified by cataloging public T cell receptors. A separate validation cohort of some 130 different subjects was used in addition to the 666-subject first cohort. To predict cytomegalovirus infection status, the study combined high-throughput TCR immunosequencing, statistical association of individual TCRs with disease status, and machine learning. Overall study results and their limits: According to the authors, the approach could potentially be generalized to other disease states and immunological phenotypes. In vitro tests confirmed that a few of the cytomegalovirus-associated TCR beta chains recognize cytomegalovirus antigens. The classifier was reported to diagnose cytomegalovirus status with high specificity and sensitivity in both the original cohort and the validation cohort. All 120 repertoires were used to score co-occurrence in the validation cohort in a later analysis, because that analysis had no HLA typing for the cohort. Most TCR sequences were seen in very few donors, while some public TCRs were found in many individuals. A total of 150 or so TCR beta chains were listed by the study as associated with cytomegalovirus. Subsequent analysis determined that TCRs grouped into clusters in the first cohort also showed a tendency toward co-occurrence across the 120 or so validation repertoires, and about 94% of cluster scores exceeded 0.

The chain links TRBV10-1 with TRBJ2-7, with 9 junctional bases fitting TRBD1. Source material: PBMCs. This receptor was identified in a young man in good health and CMV-seronegative. The CDR3 region has the sequence CASSDMGQGEGYEQYF. The DNA is as follows: TGCGCCAGCAGTGATATGGGACAGGGAGAAGGCTACGAGCAGTACTTC.